These 15 T cell receptor beta chains were all obtained from the same sample, sequenced in a study of shared clonotypes between healthy human individuals. Sequencing was performed with immunoSEQ multiplex PCR; in TCRdb, only in-frame clones are kept and a portion is missing. In the table there are around 2.3 million clones, almost 96% of which are singletons. Sequenced material: naive CD4+ T cells sorted from blood. Subset defined: CD45RA+ positively selected. The receptors shown here come from a man aged 18-30 years in good health.

V is TRBV11-3 and J is TRBJ2-1; 7 positions agree with TRBD2. After removal of 4 bases from V and 5 bases from J, the junction contained 2 bases not matched to a gene. CDR3 length: 13 amino acids. CDR1 is SGHNT and CDR2 is YENEEA in the germline V gene. In nucleotides, the CDR3 is TGTGCCAGCAGCTCCGGGGGGAACAATGAGCAGTTCTTC. This codes for CASSSGGNNEQFF.

As for this clone: Different DNA sequences within this sample yield the same CDR3. This chain uses TRBV29-1 with TRBJ2-6; D uncertain. The CDR3 totals 13 residues. Trimming shortened V by 1 base and J by 2 bases, and 3 bases separated the two germline ends. Germline V gene data show CDR1 as SQVTM and CDR2 as ANQGSEA. The CDR3 DNA reads as TGCAGCGTTGAAGGACCTGGGGCCAACGTCCTGACTTTC. Residues: CSVEGPGANVLTF.

This chain links TRBV18 with TRBJ2-7; D is unresolved. The germline gives CDR1 KGHSH, CDR2 LQKENI. The CDR3 consists of 15 residues. Deletions cut 0 bases from V and 0 bases from J, with 9 bases between. CDR3 residues: CASSPPDGISYEQYF. DNA of the CDR3: TGTGCCAGCTCACCACCGGATGGGATCTCCTACGAGCAGTACTTC.

The rearrangement joins TRBV7-8 to TRBJ1-2; TRBD1 might be the D (5 bases). Germline CDR1 is SGHVS and CDR2 is FQNEAQ. V gave up 1 base and J gave up 2 bases, with 14 bases separating them. The CDR3 extends over 16 amino acids. This chain's CDR3 is CASSLESAGMNYGYTF. CDR3 bases: TGTGCCAGCAGCTTAGAATCGGCAGGGATGAACTATGGCTACACCTTC.

The chain joins TRBV19 to TRBJ1-5; 8 bases fit TRBD1. After removal of 1 base from V and 3 bases from J, the junction contained 2 bases not matched to a gene. CDR1 is LNHDA and CDR2 is SQIVND in the germline V gene (reference sequence). The CDR3 spans 15 residues. The CDR3 loop reads CASSIAGGSNQPQHF. CDR3 in DNA: TGTGCCAGTAGTATAGCAGGGGGCTCCAATCAGCCCCAGCATTTT.

V is TRBV6-5 and J is TRBJ2-7, with D possibly called TRBD1 or TRBD2 (5 bases each). Germline V lookup: CDR1 MNHEY, CDR2 SVGAGI. CDR3 length: 13 amino acids. Trimming removed 6 bases at V and 2 bases at J, with 11 bases between. The CDR3 loop is CASSQQEAYEQYF. The CDR3 region has the DNA TGTGCCAGCAGCCAACAGGAGGCCTACGAGCAGTACTTC.

The V and J genes are TRBV9 and TRBJ1-6; TRBD1 is a possible D gene (5 bases). The CDR3 is made up of 14 amino acids. The V and J ends lost 0 bases and 9 bases respectively, with 10 bases between them. Germline lookup yields CDR1 SGDLS and CDR2 YYNGEE. In nucleotides, the CDR3 is TGTGCCAGCAGCGTAGCTGGTAGGGGTTCACCCCTCCACTTT. Encoded protein: CASSVAGRGSPLHF.

The J gene is TRBJ2-3, the V gene TRBV5-1; D is perhaps TRBD2 (7 bases). The CDR3 is 19 amino acids. The V end was cut by 4 bases, the J end by 3 bases, with 27 bases between. Germline CDR1 reads SGHRS; CDR2 reads YFSETQ. This CDR3 is CASSKSRDIFDSGTDTQYF. CDR3 bases: TGCGCCAGCAGCAAGTCCCGGGACATATTCGATAGCGGGACAGATACGCAGTATTTT.

V is TRBV12-5 and J is TRBJ1-1; D is ambiguous. Germline-derived CDR1 and CDR2 are LGHNT and FRNRAP. V was pared by 5 bases and J by 1 base, with 11 bases between. This CDR3 is 14 amino acids long. The CDR3 region is CASGELWGNTEAFF. CDR3 nucleotides: TGTGCTAGTGGTGAGTTGTGGGGGAACACTGAAGCTTTCTTT.

This chain connects TRBV15 to TRBJ2-1; tentative D call: TRBD1 (5 bases). Trimming shortened V by 6 bases and J by 9 bases, and 15 bases separated the two germline ends. Per germline, CDR1 LNHNV and CDR2 YYDKDF (reference sequence). This CDR3 spans 13 amino acids. DNA of the CDR3: TGTGCCACCAGACAACCTCAGGGTGCTGAGCAGTTCTTC. Its protein is CATRQPQGAEQFF.

The chain couples TRBV27 to TRBJ2-3, with D unresolved. From germline, CDR1 is MNHEY and CDR2 SMNVEV (reference sequence). Trimming left V 3 bases short and J 0 bases short, with 10 bases between. The CDR3 has 15 amino acids. This chain's CDR3 is CASSFAPSSTDTQYF. The CDR3 DNA is TGTGCCAGCAGTTTTGCGCCTTCTAGCACAGATACGCAGTATTTT.

J is TRBJ1-6 and V is TRBV7-2; tentatively, D is TRBD1 (5 bases). The ends were cut back, 1 base at V and 10 bases at J, with 14 bases in the middle. The CDR3 runs to 15 residues. The germline V gene encodes CDR1 SGHTA and CDR2 FQGNSA. The CDR3 loop reads CASSLGDFRSSPLHF. The CDR3 DNA follows: TGTGCCAGCAGCTTAGGGGACTTTCGGAGCTCACCCCTCCACTTT.

The chain combines TRBV6-6 with TRBJ2-5; D gene ambiguous. V shed 3 bases and J shed 1 base, with 6 bases lying between them. Germline loops: CDR1 MNHNY, CDR2 SVGAGI (reference sequence). This CDR3 spans 13 amino acids. CDR3 amino acids: CASSYSFQETQYF. The CDR3 DNA follows: TGTGCCAGCAGTTATTCATTCCAAGAGACCCAGTACTTC.

The chain combines TRBV2 with TRBJ2-3; 13 nucleotides align to TRBD2. V lost 7 bases to trimming and J lost 3 bases; unmatched junction nucleotides: 7. CDR3 size: 16 residues. Germline CDR1 SNHLY, CDR2 FYNNEI. The CDR3 is CASTRLAGGPTDTQYF. The CDR3 DNA follows: TGTGCCAGCACCCGACTAGCGGGGGGCCCTACAGATACGCAGTATTTT.

This clone was detected only once. Other DNA sequences in this specimen translate into the identical CDR3. The genes are TRBV14 and TRBJ1-2; D uncertain. Germline CDR1 SGHDN, CDR2 FVKESK. The CDR3 loop spans 13 amino acids. Trimming removed 0 bases at V and 4 bases at J, with 6 bases between. CDR3 coding DNA: TGTGCCAGCAGCCAAGATCTTCGCTATGGCTACACCTTC. Protein product: CASSQDLRYGYTF. The entire variable domain, with the rest obtained from reference TRBV14 and TRBJ1-2, is as follows: EAGVTQFPSHSVIEKGQTVTLRCDPISGHDNLYWYRRVMGKEIKFLLHFVKESKQDESGMPNNRFLAERTGGTYSTLKVQPAELEDSGVYFCASSQDLRYGYTFGSGTRLTVV.